This T cell receptor beta chain is from a study of T cell repertoires in cytomegalovirus infection. Study outcomes and limitations: Dominating the ex vivo response were TCR beta clonotypes that were CMV-specific and HLA-C-restricted.

The germline V gene encodes CDR1 LNHDA and CDR2 SQIVND (reference sequence). The CDR3 runs 13 residues. Trimming left V 3 bases short and J 4 bases short, with 9 bases between. Details on this clonotype: Its antigen is undetermined.

TCRdb used MiXCR to reprocess the reads, holding one entry per CDR3 protein. The sample records 200,000 to 250,000 distinct CDR3 sequences, 22% being singletons. This TCR derives from a human donor in good health (CMV status not recorded). Some clones in this sample may be carry-over from other donors' samples. The sequencing input was CD8+ T cells from PBMCs. The chain is built from TRBV19 and TRBJ1-1; no definite D call. In DNA form, the CDR3 reads TGTGCCAGTAGTATGGGTGCTGGCACTGAAGCTTTCTTT. Amino acid sequence: CASSMGAGTEAFF.